These 27 T cell receptor beta chains were sequenced from one sample in a study of CD8+ T cells in alopecia areata. Described treatment: oral pan-JAK inhibitor, 5-10 mg twice daily. The sequencing template was cDNA reverse transcribed from extracted RNA. Produced via immunoSEQ multiplex PCR; TCRdb's table is partial and in-frame only. Here the sample spans about 190,000 clones, about 60% being singletons. The source was CD4+ T cells sorted from blood, collected at week 4, from a patient treated with tofacitinib. These receptor sequences come from a human donor with alopecia areata.

V gene TRBV10-3 combines with J gene TRBJ1-5, with 7 positions matching TRBD1. This CDR3 region has 16 residues. Germline assignment: CDR1 ENHRY and CDR2 SYGVKD. V dropped 0 bases and J dropped 8; count of bases not matched to a gene: 10. This CDR3 is CAISESNRGHIEPQHF. CDR3 nucleotides: TGTGCCATCAGTGAGTCAAACAGGGGACATATCGAGCCCCAGCATTTT.

The chain uses TRBV27 and TRBJ2-5; D is undetermined. Deletions cut 0 bases from V and 4 bases from J, with 15 bases between. The CDR3 has 16 amino acids. The V gene's germline CDR1 is MNHEY and CDR2 SMNVEV (reference sequence). The chain's CDR3 is CASSLSSGVSIETQYF. The CDR3 DNA sequence: TGTGCCAGCAGTTTATCGAGTGGGGTCAGTATAGAGACCCAGTACTTC.

This clone was counted a single time. This chain links TRBV7-8 with TRBJ2-4; 16 bases line up with TRBD2. V lost 4 bases, J lost 12 bases, and 12 bases stayed unmatched. Germline V gene lookup returns CDR1 SGHVS and CDR2 FQNEAQ. The CDR3 totals 17 residues. The DNA of the CDR3 is TGTGCCAGCAGCTCCAGACCCCCGGGACTAGCGGGAGGGAATCAGTACTTC. This sequence encodes CASSSRPPGLAGGNQYF.

This chain joins TRBV4-2 and TRBJ2-1; the match to TRBD2 covers 7 bases. Germline CDR1 reads LGHNA; CDR2 reads YNFKEQ. The V gene end was trimmed by 5 bases and the J gene end by 5 bases; junction bases not matched to a gene: 9. The CDR3 totals 15 residues. This CDR3 reads CASSARDYLNNEQFF. As DNA, the CDR3 is TGTGCCAGCAGCGCCCGGGACTACCTAAACAATGAGCAGTTCTTC.

The rearrangement links TRBV2 to TRBJ2-2; 7 nucleotides agree with TRBD1. Unmatched junction bases numbered 12, after V lost 7 bases and J lost 1 base. The CDR3 runs 17 residues. Germline CDR1 is SNHLY and CDR2 is FYNNEI. The CDR3 sequence is CASTGTALTKNTGELFF. CDR3 nucleotides: TGTGCCAGCACAGGGACAGCACTTACCAAGAACACCGGGGAGCTGTTTTTT.

The chain recombines TRBV30 with TRBJ2-7; 7 bases align to TRBD1. This CDR3 spans 14 amino acids. Germline CDR1 and CDR2: GTSNPN and SVGIG (reference sequence). The V gene end was trimmed by 1 base and the J gene end by 5 bases; junction bases not matched to a gene: 8. The CDR3: CAWSGDRAFHEQYF. In DNA, the CDR3 is TGTGCCTGGAGTGGAGACAGGGCATTCCACGAGCAGTACTTC.

The genes are TRBV15 and TRBJ2-3; D gene uncertain. V lost 0 bases to trimming and J lost 8 bases, with 6 bases between them. Germline CDR1 LNHNV, CDR2 YYDKDF (reference sequence). The CDR3 contains 12 residues. CDR3 loop: CATSRDIGTQYF. CDR3 coding DNA: TGTGCCACCAGCAGAGATATCGGTACGCAGTATTTT. The whole variable domain, remainder taken from reference TRBV15 and TRBJ2-3, is DAMVIQNPRYQVTQFGKPVTLSCSQTLNHNVMYWYQQKSSQAPKLLFHYYDKDFNNEADTPDNFQSRRPNTSFCFLDIRSPGLGDTAMYLCATSRDIGTQYFGPGTRLTVL.

This chain connects TRBV6-5 to TRBJ2-7; D could derive from TRBD1 or TRBD2 (5 bases each). Germline CDR1 is MNHEY and CDR2 is SVGAGI. V was clipped by 7 bases and J by 9 bases, with 19 bases between them. The CDR3 sequence is 13 residues long. The CDR3 bases are TGTGCCAGCACCCTGACGAGGGGTGGAGTGCAGTACTTC. Amino acid sequence: CASTLTRGGVQYF.

J is TRBJ1-1 and V is TRBV2, with D possibly matching TRBD1 (6 bases). Trimming cost V 7 bases and J 6 bases, with 9 bases left between them. Germline assignment: CDR1 SNHLY and CDR2 FYNNEI. The CDR3 sequence is 11 residues long. CDR3 sequence reads: CASIRTAEAFF. The CDR3, as DNA: TGTGCCAGCATTAGGACAGCTGAAGCTTTCTTT.

This clone was seen once. The chain couples TRBV29-1 to TRBJ1-5; 7 bases fit TRBD1. In germline, CDR1 is SQVTM, CDR2 ANQGSEA. The CDR3 is 12 residues long. V lost 6 bases to trimming and J lost 7 bases; unmatched junction nucleotides: 6. The CDR3 sequence is CSVRQGGQPQHF. The CDR3 DNA is TGCAGCGTCAGACAGGGCGGCCAGCCCCAGCATTTT.

The chain has TRBV7-9 and TRBJ2-2; 8 bases are shared with TRBD2. Germline CDR1 SEHNR, CDR2 FQNEAQ (reference sequence). There are 17 residues in the CDR3. V gave up 6 bases and J gave up 1 base; unmatched junction bases: 10. DNA for the CDR3: TGTGCCAGCAGTCCCCTGGTTCTAGCGGGGAACACCGGGGAGCTGTTTTTT. Translation: CASSPLVLAGNTGELFF. Combining the CDR3 with reference TRBV7-9 and TRBJ2-2 gives the whole variable domain DTGVSQNPRHKITKRGQNVTFRCDPISEHNRLYWYRQTLGQGPEFLTYFQNEAQLEKSRLLSDRFSAERPKGSFSTLEIQRTEQGDSAMYLCASSPLVLAGNTGELFFGEGSRLTVL.

The J gene is TRBJ1-4, the V gene TRBV10-3; 8 bases map to TRBD1. V shed 5 bases and J 9 bases; nucleotides not matched to a gene: 8. The germline V gene has CDR1 ENHRY and CDR2 SYGVKD. The CDR3 loop spans 14 amino acids. The CDR3 here is CAISNTGGSKKLFF. In nucleotides, the CDR3 is TGTGCCATCAGTAATACAGGGGGGTCGAAAAAACTGTTTTTT.

This chain uses TRBV7-8 with TRBJ2-1; 10 bases are shared with TRBD2. Unmatched junction bases numbered 15, after V lost 7 bases and J lost 6 bases. Per the germline V gene, CDR1 is SGHVS and CDR2 is FQNEAQ. This CDR3 contains 17 residues. CDR3 in amino acids: CASTLPSASGRSNEQFF. The DNA for the CDR3 is TGTGCCAGCACCCTCCCCTCGGCTAGCGGGAGATCCAATGAGCAGTTCTTC. The whole variable domain, filled in from reference TRBV7-8 and TRBJ2-1, reads GAGVSQSPRYKVAKRGQDVALRCDPISGHVSLFWYQQALGQGPEFLTYFQNEAQLDKSGLPSDRFFAERPEGSVSTLKIQRTQQEDSAVYLCASTLPSASGRSNEQFFGPGTRLTVL.

This clone was observed a handful of times. This chain uses TRBV29-1 with TRBJ1-5, with 9 bases lining up with TRBD1. CDR1 SQVTM and CDR2 ANQGSEA come from the germline V gene. The V gene end was trimmed by 7 bases and the J gene end by 5 bases; junction bases not matched to a gene: 3. The CDR3 totals 12 residues. CDR3 protein: CSAGDRDQPQHF. CDR3 DNA: TGCAGCGCCGGGGACAGGGATCAGCCCCAGCATTTT.

V is TRBV4-2 and J is TRBJ2-1; possible D gene TRBD2, 6 bases. Germline-derived CDR1 and CDR2 are LGHNA and YNFKEQ. V lost 3 bases and J lost 9, with 12 bases in between. The CDR3 loop spans 13 amino acids. The CDR3 sequence: CASSHFKEGEQFF. Written as DNA, the CDR3 is TGTGCCAGCAGCCACTTTAAGGAGGGTGAGCAGTTCTTC.

The V gene is TRBV5-4, the J gene TRBJ2-5; 12 nucleotides agree with TRBD2. J gave up 4 bases and V 3 bases, and 4 bases lay outside the gene matches. CDR3 length equals 15 residues. Germline CDR1 and CDR2: SGHNT and YYREEE (reference sequence). CDR3 in DNA: TGTGCCAGCAGCTCCGGACTAGCGGGACTAGAGACCCAGTACTTC. This sequence encodes CASSSGLAGLETQYF.

The chain recombines TRBV29-1 with TRBJ2-3; D could derive from TRBD1 or TRBD2 (5 bases each). Trimming left V 4 bases short and J 14 bases short, with 7 bases between. The CDR3 contains 8 residues. The germline V gene encodes CDR1 SQVTM and CDR2 ANQGSEA. The CDR3 reads CSVGGLYF. The CDR3 DNA follows: TGCAGCGTTGGGGGGTTGTATTTT.

This chain uses TRBV7-2 with TRBJ2-5; D unclear. Trimming pared 2 bases from V and 1 base from J, leaving 11 bases between. Germline V gene sequence: CDR1 SGHTA, CDR2 FQGNSA. This CDR3 has 15 amino acids. In nucleotides, the CDR3 is TGTGCCAGCAGCTTACAGAGAAGATCCCAAGAGACCCAGTACTTC. Translated, it gives CASSLQRRSQETQYF.

The chain has TRBV28 and TRBJ1-2; D may be TRBD1 (5 bases). V shed 3 bases and J shed 2 bases, with 10 bases lying between them. There are 14 residues in the CDR3. From germline, CDR1 is MDHEN and CDR2 SYDVKM. The CDR3 loop is CASSFPQGNYGYTF. The CDR3 DNA is TGTGCCAGCAGTTTCCCGCAGGGAAACTATGGCTACACCTTC.

This clone has more than one count but fewer than ten. This chain connects TRBV29-1 to TRBJ1-2; D may be TRBD1 (6 bases). CDR3 length: 15 amino acids. Germline assignment: CDR1 SQVTM and CDR2 ANQGSEA. V was cut by 4 bases and J by 0 bases, with 15 bases left in between. The CDR3 bases are TGCAGCGTTGCCGGGGGCAGAGGATCTAACTATGGCTACACCTTC. Protein product: CSVAGGRGSNYGYTF. The variable domain in full, with the rest retrieved from reference TRBV29-1 and TRBJ1-2, is SAVISQKPSRDICQRGTSLTIQCQVDSQVTMMFWYRQQPGQSLTLIATANQGSEATYESGFVIDKFPISRPNLTFSTLTVSNMSPEDSSIYLCSVAGGRGSNYGYTFGSGTRLTVV.

This chain connects TRBV5-1 to TRBJ2-7; D uncertain. The germline gives CDR1 SGHRS, CDR2 YFSETQ. The CDR3 runs to 13 residues. V dropped 5 bases and J dropped 5 bases, with 14 bases sitting between them. Here the CDR3 DNA reads TGCGCCAGCAGTCCCCCTGACGAGGACGAGCAGTACTTC. It encodes CASSPPDEDEQYF.

The CDR3 sequence is CASSPPRTSGTGLYNEQFF. The CDR3 DNA sequence: TGTGCCAGCTCACCACCAAGGACGTCAGGGACAGGGCTCTACAATGAGCAGTTCTTC. This chain uses TRBV18 with TRBJ2-1, with 9 positions matching TRBD1. In germline, CDR1 is KGHSH, CDR2 LQKENI. With 0 bases clipped from V and 3 bases from J, the junction kept 12 bases outside the gene matches. The CDR3 consists of 19 residues.

This chain joins TRBV7-2 and TRBJ2-5; D may be TRBD1 (5 bases). Germline V CDR1 and CDR2: SGHTA, FQGNSA. V lost 3 bases to trimming and J lost 5 bases, with 10 bases between them. This CDR3 is 13 amino acids long. CDR3 sequence (DNA): TGTGCCAGCAGCTTCAGGGTGAGCGAGACCCAGTACTTC. It is translated as CASSFRVSETQYF. The variable domain in full, with the rest retrieved from reference TRBV7-2 and TRBJ2-5, is GAGVSQSPSNKVTEKGKDVELRCDPISGHTALYWYRQSLGQGLEFLIYFQGNSAPDKSGLPSDRFSAERTGGSVSTLTIQRTQQEDSAVYLCASSFRVSETQYFGPGTRLLVL.

The chain is built from TRBV11-2 and TRBJ1-2; D possibly corresponds to TRBD1 (6 bases). The V end was cut by 4 bases, the J end by 2 bases, with 11 bases between. In germline, CDR1 is SGHAT, CDR2 FQNNGV. This CDR3 spans 14 amino acids. Written as DNA, the CDR3 is TGTGCCAGCAGCTCCCTGGGGGGCAACTATGGCTACACCTTC. Protein product: CASSSLGGNYGYTF.

The sample holds a few counts of this clone. This chain connects TRBV2 to TRBJ2-1, with unresolved D. Germline CDR1 is SNHLY and CDR2 is FYNNEI. The CDR3 totals 12 residues. V gave up 6 bases and J gave up 9 bases, with 12 bases separating them. DNA of the CDR3: TGTGCCAGCAGCGCCTACTCGCGTGAGCAGTTCTTC. Encoded protein: CASSAYSREQFF.

V gene TRBV19 combines with J gene TRBJ2-1; possibly TRBD1 or TRBD2 for D (5 bases each). Germline V CDR1 and CDR2: LNHDA, SQIVND (reference sequence). The V end lost 7 bases, the J end lost 1 base, and 14 bases lay between the germline ends. The CDR3 is made up of 15 amino acids. In DNA form, the CDR3 reads TGTGCCAGTACTATCGGGGACGGGTCCTACAATGAGCAGTTCTTC. Amino acids: CASTIGDGSYNEQFF.

V usage is TRBV7-3 and J usage is TRBJ2-5; 12 bases agree with TRBD2. Germline CDR1 is SGHTA and CDR2 is FQGTGA. This CDR3 has 18 residues. Trimming cost V 8 bases and J 2 bases; bases outside gene matches: 15. CDR3 loop: CASCRWTSGISGQETQYF. The CDR3 region has the DNA TGTGCCAGCTGTAGGTGGACTAGCGGGATTAGCGGGCAAGAGACCCAGTACTTC.